This is a list of T cell receptor beta chains from one sample in a study of cytomegalovirus exposure and HLA in healthy donors. The data were produced by immunoSEQ multiplex PCR, yet TCRdb's version contains in-frame clones alone and is incomplete. The sample holds some 150,000 clones, about 10% seen once. Sequencing was carried out using PBMCs. The source is a woman between 40 and 50 years old in good health and CMV-seropositive. CDR3s include the opening cysteine and the closing phenylalanine or tryptophan. A D gene is named only where the DNA matches it firmly. Expanded clones are given a class, and other clones once, few, many or no size at all.

few	TRBD1	TRBJ1-1	TRBV27	CASRDRGLTEAFF	TGTGCCAGCAGGGACAGGGGGTTAACTGAAGCTTTCTTT
-	-	TRBJ2-1	TRBV7-2	CASSSRGKEDNEQFF	TGTGCCAGCAGCTCCCGGGGGAAGGAGGACAATGAGCAGTTCTTC
few	-	TRBJ1-1	TRBV19	CASSIDWAGNTEAFF	TGTGCCAGTAGTATAGATTGGGCAGGGAACACTGAAGCTTTCTTT
-	TRBD1	TRBJ1-2	TRBV5-1	CASSFRDSLNYGYTF	TGCGCCAGCAGCTTCCGGGACAGCCTAAACTATGGCTACACCTTC
-	-	TRBJ1-6	TRBV7-2	CASRWGAYNSPLHF	TGTGCCAGCAGATGGGGAGCCTATAATTCACCCCTCCACTTT
few	-	TRBJ1-1	TRBV10-2	CASGGGGLAGGVVHF	TGCGCCAGCGGGGGGGGCGGATTGGCCGGGGGTGTGGTTCATTTT
few	-	TRBJ1-2	TRBV15	CATSRDLGFSNYGYTF	TGTGCCACCAGCAGAGATCTCGGGTTCTCTAACTATGGCTACACCTTC
few	-	TRBJ1-2	TRBV6-4	CARGLKSTGCGYTF	TGTGCCAGGGGGCTCAAGAGCACAGGGTGTGGCTACACCTTC
few	-	TRBJ1-2	TRBV5-1	CASSLGQAANYGYTF	TGCGCCAGCAGCTTGGGACAGGCGGCAAACTATGGCTACACCTTC
few	-	TRBJ1-4	TRBV5-6	CASSLKGGEKLFF	TGTGCCAGCAGCTTAAAAGGGGGAGAAAAACTGTTTTTT
few	-	TRBJ1-1	TRBV7-8	CASSLSQTYYTEAFF	TGTGCCAGCAGCTTATCTCAGACATATTACACTGAAGCTTTCTTT
few	TRBD2	TRBJ2-1	TRBV25-1	CASSEFSGGVYWDEQFF	TGTGCCAGCAGTGAATTTAGCGGGGGGGTCTATTGGGATGAGCAGTTCTTC
few	TRBD1	TRBJ1-1	TRBV5-1	CASSDGTVNTEAFF	TGCGCCAGCAGCGACGGGACAGTGAACACTGAAGCTTTCTTT
few	-	TRBJ2-2	TRBV19	CASSIGGANTGELFF	TGTGCCAGTAGTATTGGGGGGGCAAACACCGGGGAGCTGTTTTTT
few	-	TRBJ2-3	TRBV2	CASSEAPDTQYF	TGTGCCAGCAGTGAGGCCCCAGATACGCAGTATTTT
few	-	TRBJ1-2	TRBV7-9	CASSLERGGGYTF	TGTGCCAGCAGCTTAGAAAGGGGAGGAGGCTACACCTTC
few	TRBD1	TRBJ1-1	TRBV28	CASSSGTGGNTEAFF	TGTGCCAGCAGTTCCGGGACAGGGGGAAACACTGAAGCTTTCTTT
-	TRBD1	TRBJ1-2	TRBV5-5	CASSKATDRRYGYTF	TGTGCCAGCAGCAAAGCGACGGACAGGAGATATGGCTACACCTTC
-	-	TRBJ1-1	TRBV5-4	CASSLAGSGPLGTEAFF	TGTGCCAGCAGCTTGGCAGGTTCAGGTCCTTTGGGCACTGAAGCTTTCTTT
few	TRBD1	TRBJ1-4	TRBV5-1	CASTPTGGKLEKLFF	TGCGCCAGCACTCCAACAGGGGGGAAACTTGAAAAACTGTTTTTT
-	TRBD2	TRBJ2-1	TRBV19	CASSMTSGAYNEQFF	TGTGCCAGTAGTATGACTAGCGGGGCTTACAATGAGCAGTTCTTC
-	-	TRBJ2-5	TRBV2	CASSGTVPETQYF	TGTGCCAGCAGTGGGACAGTCCCAGAGACCCAGTACTTC
-	-	TRBJ1-5	TRBV10-3	CAISPQGSNQPQHF	TGTGCCATCAGTCCTCAGGGTAGCAATCAGCCCCAGCATTTT
many	TRBD1	TRBJ1-2	TRBV4-1	CASSQGRQGPSGYTF	TGCGCCAGCAGCCAAGGCCGACAGGGTCCTAGCGGCTACACCTTC
few	TRBD1	TRBJ2-7	TRBV5-1	CASSQNPGTGSSYEQYF	TGCGCCAGCAGCCAGAACCCCGGGACAGGTAGCTCCTACGAGCAGTACTTC
-	-	TRBJ1-1	TRBV5-1	CASSLGPTEAFF	TGCGCCAGCAGCTTGGGGCCTACTGAAGCTTTCTTT
-	-	TRBJ2-7	TRBV6-1	CASSSGFGYEQYF	TGTGCCAGCAGTTCAGGTTTCGGCTACGAGCAGTACTTC
once	TRBD1	TRBJ1-6	TRBV5-4	CASSWTGKDSPLHF	TGTGCCAGCAGCTGGACAGGGAAAGACTCACCCCTCCACTTT
few	-	TRBJ1-4	TRBV5-4	CASSRDTTNEKLFF	TGTGCCAGCAGCCGAGATACAACTAATGAAAAACTGTTTTTT
-	-	TRBJ1-1	TRBV6-5	CASSYLDPLGSTEAFF	TGTGCCAGCAGTTACTTGGACCCCCTAGGGAGCACTGAAGCTTTCTTT
few	TRBD1	TRBJ1-2	TRBV5-5	CASSLDAGTGSYGYTF	TGTGCCAGCAGCTTGGATGCCGGGACAGGGTCCTATGGCTACACCTTC
-	-	TRBJ2-5	TRBV6-5	CASGWETQYF	TGTGCCAGCGGCTGGGAGACCCAGTACTTC
few	-	TRBJ2-5	TRBV11-3	CASSPEAETQYF	TGTGCCAGCAGCCCTGAGGCCGAGACCCAGTACTTC
-	-	TRBJ2-1	TRBV6-5	CASSKLFETHNEQFF	TGTGCCAGCAGTAAACTATTCGAGACCCACAATGAGCAGTTCTTC
-	-	TRBJ2-7	TRBV6-5	CASSLGDRPLSYEQYF	TGTGCCAGCAGTTTAGGAGACAGGCCCCTCTCCTACGAGCAGTACTTC
-	TRBD1	TRBJ1-1	TRBV5-5	CASSSSGTAMNTEAFF	TGTGCCAGCAGCTCTTCCGGGACAGCAATGAACACTGAAGCTTTCTTT
few	TRBD2	TRBJ2-2	TRBV10-3	CATRASGNTGELFF	TGTGCCACCCGGGCTAGCGGGAACACCGGGGAGCTGTTTTTT
-	-	TRBJ2-3	TRBV2	CASSEPPAEAQYF	TGTGCCAGCAGTGAGCCCCCAGCCGAGGCGCAGTATTTT
-	TRBD1	TRBJ2-6	TRBV27	CASSRDRDSTSSGANVLTF	TGTGCCAGCAGCCGGGACAGGGATAGCACCAGCTCTGGGGCCAACGTCCTGACTTTC
few	TRBD1	TRBJ2-1	TRBV5-1	CASSSGTGKYNEQFF	TGCGCCAGCAGCTCCGGGACAGGGAAGTACAATGAGCAGTTCTTC
few	-	TRBJ1-2	TRBV18	CASSPLSRVHYGYTF	TGTGCCAGCTCACCACTCTCACGGGTTCACTATGGCTACACCTTC
few	TRBD2	TRBJ2-2	TRBV9	CASSPRSGGNTGELFF	TGTGCCAGCAGCCCCCGAAGCGGGGGGAACACCGGGGAGCTGTTTTTT
-	-	TRBJ2-7	TRBV13	CASSFRGGSSYEQYF	TGTGCCAGCAGCTTTCGTGGCGGTAGCTCCTACGAGCAGTACTTC
-	-	TRBJ1-4	TRBV2	CASTLYRDLNEKLFF	TGTGCCAGCACCCTATACAGGGACCTTAATGAAAAACTGTTTTTT
-	-	TRBJ1-5	TRBV6-5	CASSYFPNQPQHF	TGTGCCAGCAGTTACTTCCCTAATCAGCCCCAGCATTTT
-	-	TRBJ2-1	TRBV7-2	CASSLASGGFQYNEQFF	TGTGCCAGCAGCTTAGCCTCGGGGGGCTTCCAATACAATGAGCAGTTCTTC
-	-	TRBJ2-6	TRBV7-2	CASSLARALGANVLTF	TGTGCCAGCAGCTTAGCGCGCGCGTTAGGGGCCAACGTCCTGACTTTC
-	-	TRBJ1-2	TRBV5-8	CASSLGTSLRYTF	TGTGCCAGCAGCTTGGGGACAAGTTTGCGCTACACCTTC
few	-	TRBJ1-5	TRBV10-2	CASSEQGTVGGVYQPQHF	TGCGCCAGCAGTGAGCAGGGAACGGTAGGGGGGGTTTATCAGCCCCAGCATTTT
few	TRBD1	TRBJ2-7	TRBV6-1	CASSTGTAEGEQYF	TGTGCCAGCAGTACCGGGACAGCTGAGGGAGAGCAGTACTTC
few	TRBD2	TRBJ2-5	TRBV7-8	CASSSQSVTSGGAWWQETQYF	TGTGCCAGCAGCTCCCAAAGCGTTACTAGCGGGGGGGCCTGGTGGCAAGAGACCCAGTACTTC
-	-	TRBJ1-1	TRBV6-5	CASSKAGNTEAFF	TGTGCCAGCAGCAAGGCAGGTAACACTGAAGCTTTCTTT
-	-	TRBJ2-1	TRBV7-3	CASSRGSYNEQFF	TGTGCCAGCAGCAGGGGCTCCTACAATGAGCAGTTCTTC
-	TRBD1	TRBJ2-7	TRBV6-1	CASSESTGGYEQYF	TGTGCCAGCAGTGAATCGACAGGGGGCTACGAGCAGTACTTC
-	-	TRBJ1-2	TRBV10-3	CAISEAPGGGGGYTF	TGTGCCATCAGTGAGGCCCCGGGAGGAGGGGGAGGCTACACCTTC
few	TRBD1	TRBJ1-1	TRBV5-1	CASSLGTGGLRTEAFF	TGCGCCAGCAGCTTGGGGACAGGGGGCTTGAGAACTGAAGCTTTCTTT
-	-	TRBJ2-2	TRBV6-1	CASSEALWRGTSNTGELFF	TGTGCCAGCAGTGAAGCTCTGTGGCGGGGAACTTCGAACACCGGGGAGCTGTTTTTT